These T cell receptor beta chains were read from a single sample in a study of T-cell reconstitution after alpha-beta-depleted transplantation in children. TCRdb called the PCR reads again in MiXCR, with one record for every CDR3 protein. Seen here are 800,000 to 1,000,000 distinct CDR3 sequences, 25% to 35% observed once, and the top ten hold roughly 27%. Specimen: PBMCs, mostly from graft donor cells, collected 360 days after TCRalphabeta/CD19-depleted stem cell transplant. The receptors originated from a boy under two years old who had a stem cell transplant for SCID, so the T cells may come from the graft donor. Both conserved end residues are part of each CDR3. Fields, in order: J gene, D gene, V gene, CDR3 length, clone size, CDR3 DNA, CDR3 protein. The D gene is left open where the match is weak. Clone size is stated in some rows and not others, as once, few, many or a class when expanded.

TRBJ2-7 | . | TRBV20-1 | 13 | . | TGCAGTGCTCGTGACACCGGGGCCTACGAGCAGTACTTC | CSARDTGAYEQYF
TRBJ2-3 | TRBD2 | TRBV5-1 | 16 | . | TGCGCCAGCAGCTCCCTAGCGGGGGGGCTCACAGATACGCAGTATTTT | CASSSLAGGLTDTQYF
TRBJ2-1 | TRBD1 | TRBV4-3 | 17 | few | TGCGCCAGCAGCCAAGAGGCACCGGGACAGGGTATAGGAGAGCAGTTCTTC | CASSQEAPGQGIGEQFF
TRBJ2-3 | . | TRBV20-1 | 15 | few | TGCAGTGCTGCCAGACAGTCATCAGATGGAGATACGCAGTATTTT | CSAARQSSDGDTQYF
TRBJ2-3 | TRBD2 | TRBV28 | 15 | few | TGTGCCAGCAGTCCCCCGGGACTAGTGGCAGATACGCAGTATTTT | CASSPPGLVADTQYF
TRBJ2-3 | TRBD2 | TRBV5-1 | 15 | . | TGCGCCAGCAGGAGCGGGGCACTAAGCACAGATACGCAGTATTTT | CASRSGALSTDTQYF
TRBJ2-1 | . | TRBV7-2 | 16 | . | TGTGCCAGCAGCTCCCACCGGCCGACTGGGAGTAATGAGCAGTTCTTC | CASSSHRPTGSNEQFF
TRBJ2-5 | . | TRBV4-1 | 13 | . | TGCGCCAGCAGCCTTACATGGGAAGAGACCCAGTACTTC | CASSLTWEETQYF
TRBJ2-3 | . | TRBV24-1 | 15 | few | TGTGCCACCAGTGACCTGACTGATCCTGGAGATACGCAGTATTTT | CATSDLTDPGDTQYF
TRBJ2-1 | . | TRBV7-9 | 13 | few | TGTGCCAGCAGCTCGGTCTGGGGCAATGAGCAGTTCTTC | CASSSVWGNEQFF
TRBJ2-1 | . | TRBV5-1 | 16 | few | TGCGCCAGCAGCTTGGACCGGGCCTTATCCTACAATGAGCAGTTCTTC | CASSLDRALSYNEQFF
TRBJ2-7 | . | TRBV7-2 | 12 | few | TGTGCCAGCAGCCCCGCCTTTGACGAGCAGTACTTC | CASSPAFDEQYF
TRBJ1-5 | TRBD1 | TRBV19 | 16 | . | TGTGCCAGTAGTACCCTCCGGACAGGGCAATATCAGCCCCAGCATTTT | CASSTLRTGQYQPQHF
TRBJ2-1 | TRBD2 | TRBV20-1 | 18 | . | TGCAGTGCTAGAGATCTGGGAATGGGCGGGGGGTACTACAATGAGCAGTTCTTC | CSARDLGMGGGYYNEQFF
TRBJ2-3 | . | TRBV5-5 | 12 | . | TGTGCCAGCAGCTTCCATTCAGATACGCAGTATTTT | CASSFHSDTQYF
TRBJ2-5 | TRBD2 | TRBV7-8 | 16 | . | TGTGCCTCAAAGGGACTAGCGGGGGGCCCCCTGGAGACCCAGTACTTC | CASKGLAGGPLETQYF
TRBJ2-7 | . | TRBV2 | 10 | . | TGTGCCAGCAGTGGATCCGAGCAGTACTTC | CASSGSEQYF
TRBJ2-7 | . | TRBV2 | 13 | . | TGTGCCAGCCCGGGCGGGCTTTCCTGCGAGCAGTACTTC | CASPGGLSCEQYF
TRBJ2-4 | TRBD1 | TRBV4-2 | 17 | few | TGTGCCAGCAGCCAAGAGGCAAGGACAGGGGGGAAAAACATTCAGTACTTC | CASSQEARTGGKNIQYF
TRBJ2-7 | TRBD1 | TRBV29-1 | 14 | . | TGCAGCGTTGAAGAAACAGGGGCCGCCTACGAGCAGTACTTC | CSVEETGAAYEQYF
TRBJ2-7 | . | TRBV7-6 | 13 | many | TGTGCCAGCAGCTCACAGGGTGCCTACGAGCAGTACTTC | CASSSQGAYEQYF
TRBJ2-5 | TRBD1 | TRBV3-1 | 18 | . | TGTGCCAGCAGCCAAGTCACAACAGGGGATCAAGTTCTGGAGACCCAGTACTTC | CASSQVTTGDQVLETQYF
TRBJ2-3 | . | TRBV12-3/TRBV12-4 | 14 | . | TGTGCCAGCAGCCTGGACATAGGCACAGATACGCAGTATTTT | CASSLDIGTDTQYF
TRBJ2-7 | . | TRBV7-2 | 13 | many | TGTGCCAGCAGCTTAGTGGGGAGCGGCGAGCAGTACTTC | CASSLVGSGEQYF
TRBJ2-7 | TRBD1 | TRBV3-1 | 16 | . | TGTGCCAGCAGCCAAGATCCTAAAAGGGGGCGCGACGAGCAGTACTTC | CASSQDPKRGRDEQYF
TRBJ2-2 | TRBD2 | TRBV5-1 | 16 | . | TGCGCCAGCAGCTTTTTGACTAGCGGGAACACCGGGGAGCTGTTTTTT | CASSFLTSGNTGELFF
TRBJ2-5 | TRBD2 | TRBV20-1 | 12 | few | TGCAGTTGGAGCGGGGGAAGGGAGACCCAGTACTTC | CSWSGGRETQYF
TRBJ1-1 | . | TRBV5-1 | 13 | few | TGCGCCAGCAGCGGGCCGTGGGGGGATGAAGCTTTCTTT | CASSGPWGDEAFF
TRBJ2-5 | . | TRBV20-1 | 12 | . | TGCAGTGCTAGTCGGCTTCGAGAGACCCAGTACTTC | CSASRLRETQYF
TRBJ2-7 | TRBD2 | TRBV20-1 | 14 | few | TGCAGTGCTAGCGGGGAGGGAAGCTCCTACGAGCAGTACTTC | CSASGEGSSYEQYF
TRBJ1-2 | . | TRBV6-2/TRBV6-3 | 15 | few | TGTGCCAGCAGTTATGTGACAGGATTTCGATATGGCTACACCTTC | CASSYVTGFRYGYTF
TRBJ2-3 | . | TRBV15 | 16 | . | TGTGCCACCAGCAGAGATCGGGGGAAAGGCACAGATACGCAGTATTTT | CATSRDRGKGTDTQYF
TRBJ1-1 | . | TRBV6-1 | 13 | . | TGTGCCAGCAGTCCCGCAGGGTACACTGAAGCTTTCTTT | CASSPAGYTEAFF
TRBJ2-7 | . | TRBV10-3 | 13 | . | TGTGCCATCAGCTCAAGGCCCATCTACGAGCAGTACTTC | CAISSRPIYEQYF
TRBJ2-3 | TRBD2 | TRBV5-1 | 16 | . | TGCGCCAGCAGCTCTCGGACTAGCGGGAACACAGATACGCAGTATTTT | CASSSRTSGNTDTQYF
TRBJ2-3 | TRBD2 | TRBV20-1 | 17 | . | TGCAGTGCTAGAGGTAGGGCCTGGCGGGGGAGCACAGATACGCAGTATTTT | CSARGRAWRGSTDTQYF
TRBJ2-7 | TRBD2 | TRBV11-2 | 18 | . | TGTGCCAGCAGCTTACCCCGACTAGCGGGACTCGCTACCTACGAGCAGTACTTC | CASSLPRLAGLATYEQYF
TRBJ2-3 | . | TRBV27 | 15 | few | TGTGCCAGCAGTCCTACTCCGGGGGCGGCAGATACGCAGTATTTT | CASSPTPGAADTQYF
TRBJ2-7 | TRBD2 | TRBV6-5 | 17 | . | TGTGCCAGCAGTTACTCCCGACTAGCTGGAGGGCCCTACGAGCAGTACTTC | CASSYSRLAGGPYEQYF
TRBJ1-2 | . | TRBV7-2 | 14 | . | TGTGCCAGCAGCTTAGATGGGGTAACGCTTGGCTACACCTTC | CASSLDGVTLGYTF
TRBJ2-2 | . | TRBV20-1 | 13 | few | TGCAGTGCTAGTGGGCTCTCCGCCGGGGAGCTGTTTTTT | CSASGLSAGELFF
TRBJ2-2 | . | TRBV4-2 | 15 | . | TGTGCCAGCAGCCAGATTGAGGGGGACACCGGGGAGCTGTTTTTT | CASSQIEGDTGELFF
TRBJ1-1 | . | TRBV7-9 | 14 | . | TGTGCCAGCAGTTTCCCGGGACAGAACACTGAAGCTTTCTTT | CASSFPGQNTEAFF